This paragraph covers one T cell receptor (beta chain) sequence. The data originate from a study of T cell repertoires in cytomegalovirus infection. From the reads, TCRdb called clonotypes with MiXCR, one entry per CDR3 protein. The profile covers more than 400,000 distinct CDR3 sequences, with less than 30% appearing a single time and less than 15% taken by the ten largest. This CDR3 is 14 amino acids long. Trimming pared 4 bases from V and 7 bases from J, leaving 14 bases between. Germline V lookup: CDR1 ENHRY, CDR2 SYGVKD. Sequenced input: PBMCs. The sequence derives from a human donor in good health (CMV status not recorded). Some clones in this sample may be carry-over from other donors' samples. The chain uses TRBV10-3 and TRBJ2-1; D might be TRBD1 or TRBD2, each matching 5 bases. The DNA for the CDR3 is TGTGCCATCAGTGGGGGACCAGGTTTTAATGAGCAGTTCTTC. This translates into CAISGGPGFNEQFF.